The rows below give T cell receptor beta chains drawn from one sample of a study of T cell repertoires in aging, cancer and after chemotherapy. TCRdb processed the multiplex PCR reads anew with MiXCR; each CDR3 protein has one entry. The profile shows some 9,000 distinct CDR3 sequences, about 25% of them singletons. The specimen was blood. Every receptor here comes from a human donor with a blood cancer. The CDR3 runs from the conserved cysteine through the conserved F or W. A D gene is named only where the DNA matches it firmly. Clone size is given for some rows only: seen once, a few or many times, or a class if the clone is expanded.

>NA|TRBJ2-7|TRBV6-5|NA
CASSPGYPPPYEQYF
TGTGCCAGCAGTCCCGGCTACCCCCCACCCTACGAGCAGTACTTC
>few|TRBJ2-7|TRBV5-1|NA
CASSLDRAYEQYF
TGCGCCAGCAGCTTGGACAGGGCCTACGAGCAGTACTTC
>medium-sized|TRBJ1-2|TRBV19|TRBD1
CASSIERQGAEGYTF
TGTGCCAGTAGTATAGAGAGGCAGGGGGCGGAAGGCTACACCTTC
>few|TRBJ2-7|TRBV7-9|NA
CASSTSVEQYF
TGTGCCAGCAGCACCTCCGTCGAGCAGTACTTC
>few|TRBJ1-1|TRBV18|NA
CASSPPNAGAPREAFF
TGTGCCAGCTCACCGCCTAATGCAGGGGCGCCCCGGGAAGCTTTCTTT
>medium-sized|TRBJ2-6|TRBV27|TRBD1
CASSPSAGQVVSGANVLTF
TGTGCCAGCAGTCCGAGTGCGGGACAGGTTGTCTCTGGGGCCAACGTCCTGACTTTC
>NA|TRBJ1-1|TRBV6-5|NA
CASSQGGGEAFF
TGTGCCAGCAGTCAAGGTGGGGGTGAAGCTTTCTTT
>medium-sized|TRBJ2-7|TRBV6-5|NA
CASSYGAGDGEQYF
TGTGCCAGCAGTTACGGGGCCGGGGACGGCGAGCAGTACTTC
>NA|TRBJ1-3|TRBV20-1|NA
CSASRGGSRSANTIYF
TGCAGTGCTAGTCGGGGGGGCTCTCGCTCGGCTAACACCATATATTTT
>NA|TRBJ2-1|TRBV4-3|NA
CASSQGPEPNNEQFF
TGCGCCAGCAGCCAAGGGCCAGAACCAAACAATGAGCAGTTCTTC
>NA|TRBJ2-1|TRBV20-1|NA
CSARAPANEQFF
TGCAGTGCTAGAGCACCAGCCAATGAGCAGTTCTTC
>few|TRBJ2-3|TRBV20-1|TRBD2
CSARGGLAGESTDTQYF
TGCAGTGCTAGAGGGGGGTTAGCGGGAGAGAGCACAGATACGCAGTATTTT
>medium-sized|TRBJ1-2|TRBV5-6|NA
CASSLGVSGYTF
TGTGCCAGCAGCCTAGGGGTTTCTGGCTACACCTTC
>few|TRBJ2-5|TRBV7-2|TRBD1
CASSPRTGQETQYF
TGTGCCAGCAGCCCCCGGACAGGACAAGAGACCCAGTACTTC
>few|TRBJ1-2|TRBV7-2|TRBD1
CASSLWGTGNDGYTF
TGTGCCAGCAGCTTGTGGGGGACAGGGAATGATGGCTACACCTTC
>NA|TRBJ1-6|TRBV28|NA
CASSLSPENSPLHF
TGTGCCAGCAGTTTATCCCCTGAAAATTCACCCCTCCACTTT
>NA|TRBJ2-1|TRBV6-1|TRBD2
CASRSGTSGGYNEQFF
TGTGCCAGCAGGTCCGGGACTAGCGGGGGGTACAATGAGCAGTTCTTC
>NA|TRBJ2-1|TRBV7-2|TRBD2
CASSLVGGGTNNEQFF
TGTGCCAGCAGCTTAGTTGGGGGGGGAACAAACAATGAGCAGTTCTTC
>NA|TRBJ2-3|TRBV20-1|NA
CSATTGTPWDTQYF
TGCAGTGCCACCACGGGGACCCCGTGGGATACGCAGTATTTT
>few|TRBJ1-5|TRBV12-3/TRBV12-4|NA
CASSFGDYSNQPQHF
TGTGCCAGCAGTTTCGGGGATTATAGCAATCAGCCCCAGCATTTT
>medium-sized|TRBJ2-5|TRBV30|NA
CAWTKLASETQYF
TGTGCCTGGACCAAACTAGCTTCGGAGACCCAGTACTTC
>few|TRBJ2-1|TRBV13|NA
CASSEGGSYNEQFF
TGTGCCAGCAGTGAGGGGGGCTCCTACAATGAGCAGTTCTTC
>NA|TRBJ1-1|TRBV10-3|NA
CAISGRDGGTEAFF
TGTGCCATCAGTGGCAGGGATGGCGGCACTGAAGCTTTCTTT
>NA|TRBJ2-3|TRBV20-1|TRBD2
CSALAGTSTDTQYF
TGCAGTGCCTTAGCGGGGACTAGCACAGATACGCAGTATTTT
>NA|TRBJ2-3|TRBV19|TRBD2
CASSWGQGVGLAGVGSTDTQYF
TGTGCCAGTAGTTGGGGACAGGGGGTGGGACTAGCGGGAGTGGGGAGCACAGATACGCAGTATTTT
>NA|TRBJ2-1|TRBV5-1|TRBD1
CASSRDRIYNEQFF
TGCGCCAGCAGCCGGGACAGGATTTACAATGAGCAGTTCTTC
>NA|TRBJ1-2|TRBV6-6|NA
CASSPGRGGYTF
TGTGCCAGCAGCCCGGGTAGGGGTGGCTACACCTTC
>NA|TRBJ1-2|TRBV20-1|NA
CSATRSDTDSYGYTF
TGCAGTGCTACCAGGTCGGACACCGACAGCTATGGCTACACCTTC
>NA|TRBJ2-3|TRBV4-2|TRBD2
CASSQELSGGADTQYF
TGTGCCAGCAGCCAAGAGTTATCGGGGGGGGCAGATACGCAGTATTTT
>many|TRBJ2-3|TRBV7-9|TRBD2
CASSFSGRTDTQYF
TGTGCCAGCAGCTTTAGCGGGAGAACAGATACGCAGTATTTT
>NA|TRBJ2-1|TRBV19|TRBD2
CASSMGLAGGGQFF
TGTGCCAGTAGTATGGGGCTAGCGGGGGGCGGGCAGTTCTTC
>medium-sized|TRBJ2-2|TRBV14|NA
CASSYLYANTGELFF
TGTGCCAGCAGCTATCTATACGCGAACACCGGGGAGCTGTTTTTT
>few|TRBJ2-1|TRBV10-3|NA
CAISFRTIPVGEQFF
TGTGCCATCAGTTTTCGGACTATCCCGGTGGGTGAGCAGTTCTTC